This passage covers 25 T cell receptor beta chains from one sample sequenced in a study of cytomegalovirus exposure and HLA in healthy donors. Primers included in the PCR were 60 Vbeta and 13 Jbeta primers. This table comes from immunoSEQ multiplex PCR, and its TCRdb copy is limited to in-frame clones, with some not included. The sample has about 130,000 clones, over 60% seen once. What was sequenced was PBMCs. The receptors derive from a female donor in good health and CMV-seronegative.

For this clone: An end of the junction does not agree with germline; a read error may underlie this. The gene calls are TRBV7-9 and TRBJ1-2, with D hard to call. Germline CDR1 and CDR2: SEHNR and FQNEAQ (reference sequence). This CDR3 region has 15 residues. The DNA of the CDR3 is TGTTCCAGCAGCTCCCATCAGGCGCGGGACTATGGCTACACCTTC. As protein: CSSSSHQARDYGYTF.

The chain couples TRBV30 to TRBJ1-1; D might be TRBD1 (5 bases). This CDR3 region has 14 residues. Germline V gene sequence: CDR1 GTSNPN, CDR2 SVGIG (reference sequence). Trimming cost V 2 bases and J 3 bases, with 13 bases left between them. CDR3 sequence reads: CAWSPRAHYTEAFF. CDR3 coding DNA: TGTGCCTGGAGTCCCAGGGCACATTACACTGAAGCTTTCTTT.

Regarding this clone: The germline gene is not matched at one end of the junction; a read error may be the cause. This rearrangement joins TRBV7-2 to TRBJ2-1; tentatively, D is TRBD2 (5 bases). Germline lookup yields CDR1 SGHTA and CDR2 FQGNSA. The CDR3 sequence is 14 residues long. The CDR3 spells CASSSGLRNNGQFF. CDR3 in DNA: TGTGCCAGCAGCTCCGGACTGAGAAACAATGGGCAGTTCTTC.

CDR3 sequence reads: CASSYGLDYEQYF. The CDR3 nucleotides are TGTGCCAGCAGTTACGGACTAGACTACGAGCAGTACTTC. The gene calls are TRBV6-5 and TRBJ2-7; 7 bases are shared with TRBD2. Germline V gene lookup returns CDR1 MNHEY and CDR2 SVGAGI. The CDR3 loop spans 13 amino acids. J gave up 3 bases and V 2 bases, and 1 base lay outside the gene matches.

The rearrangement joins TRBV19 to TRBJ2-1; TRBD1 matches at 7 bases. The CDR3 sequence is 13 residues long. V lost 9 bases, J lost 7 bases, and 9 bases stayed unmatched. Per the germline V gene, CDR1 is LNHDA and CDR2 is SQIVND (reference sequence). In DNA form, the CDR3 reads TGTGCCAGCTCACCCATACAGGGGAATGAGCAGTTCTTC. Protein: CASSPIQGNEQFF.

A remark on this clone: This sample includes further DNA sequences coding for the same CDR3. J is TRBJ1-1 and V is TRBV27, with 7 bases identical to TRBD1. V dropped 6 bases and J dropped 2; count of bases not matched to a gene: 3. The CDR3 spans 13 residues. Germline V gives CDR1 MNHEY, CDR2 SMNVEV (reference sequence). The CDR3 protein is CASSWTGNTEAFF. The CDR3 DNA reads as TGTGCCAGCAGCTGGACAGGTAACACTGAAGCTTTCTTT.

CDR3 amino acids: CASRQTGEVGQPQHF. CDR3 coding DNA: TGTGCCAGCAGGCAGACAGGGGAGGTGGGACAGCCCCAGCATTTT. This chain joins TRBV28 and TRBJ1-5, with 8 nucleotides matching TRBD1. With V trimmed by 6 bases and J by 7 bases, 11 bases remained unmatched. This CDR3 contains 15 residues. Germline V gene lookup returns CDR1 MDHEN and CDR2 SYDVKM.

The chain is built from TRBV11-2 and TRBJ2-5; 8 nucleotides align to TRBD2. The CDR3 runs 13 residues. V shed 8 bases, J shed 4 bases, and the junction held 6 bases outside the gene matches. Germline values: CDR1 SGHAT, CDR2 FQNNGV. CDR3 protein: CASGAGTRETQYF. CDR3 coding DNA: TGTGCCAGCGGCGCGGGGACTAGAGAGACCCAGTACTTC.

The CDR3: CASRGTGTWETQYF. CDR3 DNA: TGTGCCAGCAGAGGCACAGGGACCTGGGAGACCCAGTACTTC. The chain combines TRBV27 with TRBJ2-5, with a tentative D call TRBD1 (6 bases). Trimming removed 6 bases from V and 5 bases from J, with 16 bases in between. Germline CDR1 MNHEY, CDR2 SMNVEV (reference sequence). The CDR3 runs 14 residues.

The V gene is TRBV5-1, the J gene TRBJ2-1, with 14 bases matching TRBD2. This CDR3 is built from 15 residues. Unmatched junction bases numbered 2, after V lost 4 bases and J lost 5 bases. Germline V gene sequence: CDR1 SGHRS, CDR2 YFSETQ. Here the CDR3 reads CASSRGLAGDNEQFF. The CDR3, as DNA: TGCGCCAGCAGCCGGGGACTAGCGGGAGACAATGAGCAGTTCTTC.

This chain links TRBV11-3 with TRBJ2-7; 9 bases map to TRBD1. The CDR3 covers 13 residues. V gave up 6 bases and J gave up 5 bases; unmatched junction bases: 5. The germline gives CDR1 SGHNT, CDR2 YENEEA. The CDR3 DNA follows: TGTGCCAGCAGGTCCGGGACAGGGCACGAGCAGTACTTC. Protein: CASRSGTGHEQYF.

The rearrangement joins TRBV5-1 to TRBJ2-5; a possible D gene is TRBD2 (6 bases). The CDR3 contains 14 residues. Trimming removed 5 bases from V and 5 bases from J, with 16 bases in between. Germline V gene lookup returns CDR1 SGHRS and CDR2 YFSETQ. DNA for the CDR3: TGCGCCAGCAGTCAACACGGCGGGGAGGAGACCCAGTACTTC. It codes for CASSQHGGEETQYF.

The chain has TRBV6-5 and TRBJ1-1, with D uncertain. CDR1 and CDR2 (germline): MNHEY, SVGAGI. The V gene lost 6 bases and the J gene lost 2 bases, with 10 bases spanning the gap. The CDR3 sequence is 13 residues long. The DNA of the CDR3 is TGTGCCAGCAGGTGGGAGGGCAACACTGAAGCTTTCTTT. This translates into CASRWEGNTEAFF.

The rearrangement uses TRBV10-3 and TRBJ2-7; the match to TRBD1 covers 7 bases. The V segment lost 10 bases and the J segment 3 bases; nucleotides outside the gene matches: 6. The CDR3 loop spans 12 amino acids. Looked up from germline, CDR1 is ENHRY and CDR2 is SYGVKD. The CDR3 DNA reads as TGTGCCACAGGGGGTATCAACTACGAGCAGTACTTC. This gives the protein CATGGINYEQYF.

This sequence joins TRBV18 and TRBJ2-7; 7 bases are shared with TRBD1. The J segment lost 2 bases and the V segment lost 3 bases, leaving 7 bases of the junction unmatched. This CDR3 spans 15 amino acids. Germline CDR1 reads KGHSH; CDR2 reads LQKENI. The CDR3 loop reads CASSPDGTVTYEQYF. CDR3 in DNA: TGTGCCAGCTCACCCGATGGGACAGTAACCTACGAGCAGTACTTC.

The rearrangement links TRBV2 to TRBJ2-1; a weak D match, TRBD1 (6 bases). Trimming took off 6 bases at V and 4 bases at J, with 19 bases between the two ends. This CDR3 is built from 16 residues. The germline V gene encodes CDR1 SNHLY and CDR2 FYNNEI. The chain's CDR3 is CASSPERGRVYNEQFF. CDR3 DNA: TGTGCCAGCAGCCCGGAGAGGGGGAGAGTTTACAATGAGCAGTTCTTC.

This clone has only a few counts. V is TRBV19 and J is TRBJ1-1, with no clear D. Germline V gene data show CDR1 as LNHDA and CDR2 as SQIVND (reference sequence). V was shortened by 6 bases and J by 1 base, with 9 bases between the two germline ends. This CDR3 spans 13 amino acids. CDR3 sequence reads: CASRVRQNTEAFF. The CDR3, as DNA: TGTGCCAGTAGAGTAAGACAGAACACTGAAGCTTTCTTT.

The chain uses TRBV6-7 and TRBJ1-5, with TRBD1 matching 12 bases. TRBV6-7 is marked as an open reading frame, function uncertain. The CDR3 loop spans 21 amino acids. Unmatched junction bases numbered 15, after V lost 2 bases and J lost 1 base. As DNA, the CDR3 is TGTGCCAGCAGTTACCCAGAGAGTGGGACAGGGGGCCCTACAAGCAATCAGCCCCAGCATTTT. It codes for CASSYPESGTGGPTSNQPQHF.

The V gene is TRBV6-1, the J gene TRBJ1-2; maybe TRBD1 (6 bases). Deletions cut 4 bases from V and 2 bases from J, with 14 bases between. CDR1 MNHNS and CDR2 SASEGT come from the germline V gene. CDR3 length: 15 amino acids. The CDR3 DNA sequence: TGTGCCAGCAGTGGGACCGGGACACTAAACTATGGCTACACCTTC. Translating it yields CASSGTGTLNYGYTF.

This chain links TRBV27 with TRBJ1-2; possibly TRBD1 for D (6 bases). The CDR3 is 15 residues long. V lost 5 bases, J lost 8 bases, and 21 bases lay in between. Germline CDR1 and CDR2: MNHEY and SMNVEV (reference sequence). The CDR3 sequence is CASSPHTGTSTGYTF. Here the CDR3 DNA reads TGTGCCAGCAGTCCGCATACCGGGACATCCACGGGCTACACCTTC.

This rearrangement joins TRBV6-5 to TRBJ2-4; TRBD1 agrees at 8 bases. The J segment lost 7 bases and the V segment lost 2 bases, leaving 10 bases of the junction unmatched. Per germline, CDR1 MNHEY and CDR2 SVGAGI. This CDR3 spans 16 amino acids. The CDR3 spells CASSYGPITGGNIQYF. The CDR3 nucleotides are TGTGCCAGCAGTTACGGCCCAATTACAGGGGGGAACATTCAGTACTTC.

The CDR3 loop is CASGGTITAYEQYF. The DNA for the CDR3 is TGTGCCAGCGGGGGGACGATAACAGCCTACGAGCAGTACTTC. The V gene is TRBV28, the J gene TRBJ2-7; D is perhaps TRBD2 (6 bases). The CDR3 has 14 residues. CDR1 is MDHEN and CDR2 is SYDVKM in the germline V gene. Deletions cut 8 bases from V and 2 bases from J, with 16 bases between.

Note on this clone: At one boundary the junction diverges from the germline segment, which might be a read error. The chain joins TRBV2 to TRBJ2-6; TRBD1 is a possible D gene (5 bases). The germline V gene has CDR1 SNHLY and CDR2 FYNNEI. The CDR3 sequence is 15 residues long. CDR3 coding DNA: TGTGCCAGCAGTGTCAGGCTGTCTGGGGCCAACGGCCTGACTTTC. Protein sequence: CASSVRLSGANGLTF.

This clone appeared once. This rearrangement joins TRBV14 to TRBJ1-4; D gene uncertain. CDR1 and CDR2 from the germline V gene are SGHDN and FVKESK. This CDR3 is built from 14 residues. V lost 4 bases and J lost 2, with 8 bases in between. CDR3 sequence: CASSPRRTNEKLFF. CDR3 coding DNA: TGTGCCAGCAGCCCCCGCAGGACTAATGAAAAACTGTTTTTT.

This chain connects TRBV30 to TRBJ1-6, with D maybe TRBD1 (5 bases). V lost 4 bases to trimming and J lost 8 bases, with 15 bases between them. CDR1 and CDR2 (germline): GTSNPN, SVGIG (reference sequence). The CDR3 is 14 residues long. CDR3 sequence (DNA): TGTGCCTGGAACCCGGCCCGGGGGGATTCACCCCTCCACTTT. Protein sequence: CAWNPARGDSPLHF. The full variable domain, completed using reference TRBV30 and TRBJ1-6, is SQTIHQWPATLVQPVGSPLSLECTVEGTSNPNLYWYRQAAGRGLQLLFYSVGIGQISSEVPQNLSASRPQDRQFILSSKKLLLSDSGFYLCAWNPARGDSPLHFGNGTRLTVT.